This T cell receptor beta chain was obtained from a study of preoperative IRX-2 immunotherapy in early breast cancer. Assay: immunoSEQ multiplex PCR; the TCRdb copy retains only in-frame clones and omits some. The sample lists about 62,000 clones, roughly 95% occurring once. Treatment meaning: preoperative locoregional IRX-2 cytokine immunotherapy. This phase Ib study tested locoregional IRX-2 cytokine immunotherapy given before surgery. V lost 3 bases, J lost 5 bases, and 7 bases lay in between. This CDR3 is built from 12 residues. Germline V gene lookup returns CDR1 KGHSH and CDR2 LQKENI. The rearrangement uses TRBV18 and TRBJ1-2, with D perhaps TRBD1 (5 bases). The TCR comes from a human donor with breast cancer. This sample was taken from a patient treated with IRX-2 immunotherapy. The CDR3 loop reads CASSPGDYGYTF. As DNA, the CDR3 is TGTGCCAGCTCACCGGGGGATTATGGCTACACCTTC.